Reported below is one TCR beta chain. What it binds is unknown. This entry is derived from a study of cytomegalovirus exposure and HLA in healthy donors. Study overall: The roughly 700 first-cohort repertoires shared a platform with the 120 or so validation repertoires, as reported in a later analysis.

Study observations and caveats: Researchers reported that a few CMV-associated chains were confirmed in vitro as CMV antigen-specific. The study recorded about 160 TCR beta chains that were cytomegalovirus-associated.

The CDR3 is 15 residues long. V lost 0 bases to trimming and J lost 7 bases, with 16 bases between them. CDR1 SGHRS and CDR2 YFSETQ come from the germline V gene. Repertoires were generated with immunoSEQ multiplex PCR, while TCRdb's copy carries only in-frame clones and drops some. Among approximately 260,000 clones, approximately 83% were seen once, and the ten largest hold around 1.2%. The TCR was taken from a woman aged 30 to 39 in good health and CMV-seropositive. V gene TRBV5-1 combines with J gene TRBJ1-2, with D unresolved. The material sequenced was PBMCs. The DNA for the CDR3 is TGCGCCAGCAGCTTGGGTAATATGTCAGGCGTTGGCTACACCTTC. This sequence encodes CASSLGNMSGVGYTF. Full variable domain (rest looked up from reference TRBV5-1 and TRBJ1-2): KAGVTQTPRYLIKTRGQQVTLSCSPISGHRSVSWYQQTPGQGLQFLFEYFSETQRNKGNFPGRFSGRQFSNSRSEMNVSTLELGDSALYLCASSLGNMSGVGYTFGSGTRLTVV.